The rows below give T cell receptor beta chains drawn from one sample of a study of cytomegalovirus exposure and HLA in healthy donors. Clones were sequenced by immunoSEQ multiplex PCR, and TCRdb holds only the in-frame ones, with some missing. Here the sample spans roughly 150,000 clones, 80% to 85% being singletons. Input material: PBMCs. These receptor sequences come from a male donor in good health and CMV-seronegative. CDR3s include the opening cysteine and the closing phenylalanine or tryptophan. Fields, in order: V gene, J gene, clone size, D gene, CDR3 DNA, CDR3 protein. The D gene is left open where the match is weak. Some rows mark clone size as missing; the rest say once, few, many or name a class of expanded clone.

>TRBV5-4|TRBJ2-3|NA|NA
TGTGCCAGCAGCGCGCGTTACAGGGATTTGTGGACGTTT
CASSARYRDLWTF
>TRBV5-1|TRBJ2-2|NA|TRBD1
TGCGCCAGCAGCTTGGAGACAGGGACGAACACCGGGGAGCTGTTTTTT
CASSLETGTNTGELFF
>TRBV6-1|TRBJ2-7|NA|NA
TGTGCCAGCAGTGAACGAGGGGGTGCCCCCTACGAGCAGTACTTC
CASSERGGAPYEQYF
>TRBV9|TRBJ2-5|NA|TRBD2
TGTGCCAGCAGCGTTAGCGGGGGGGAGACCCAGTACTTC
CASSVSGGETQYF
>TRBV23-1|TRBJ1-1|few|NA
TGCGCCAGCAGTCAATCGGGCCACCATGAAGCTTTCTTT
CASSQSGHHEAFF
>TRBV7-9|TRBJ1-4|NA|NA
TGTGCCAGCAGTAACGGACCCTCCGGGAGCGATGAAAAACTGTTTTTT
CASSNGPSGSDEKLFF
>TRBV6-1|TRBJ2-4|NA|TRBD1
TGTGCCAGCAGGGGACAGGGGAACATTCAGTACTTC
CASRGQGNIQYF
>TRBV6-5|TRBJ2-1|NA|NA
TGTGCCAGCAGTTACTCGACCCTCGGGAATGAGCAGTTCTTC
CASSYSTLGNEQFF
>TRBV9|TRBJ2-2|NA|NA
TGTGCCAGCAGCGTACAGGGGAGCACCGGGGAGCTGTTTTTT
CASSVQGSTGELFF
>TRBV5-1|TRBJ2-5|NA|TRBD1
TGCGCCAGCAGCCTTGGGACAGACCAAGAGACCCAGTACTTC
CASSLGTDQETQYF
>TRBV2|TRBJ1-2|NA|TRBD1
TGTGCCAGCAATACAGGGGGCCCTGGTGGCCATGGCTACACCTTC
CASNTGGPGGHGYTF
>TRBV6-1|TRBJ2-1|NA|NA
TGTGCCAGCAGTGACCATATGGTAAACCAGGTCAATCCCTACAATGAGCAGTTCTTC
CASSDHMVNQVNPYNEQFF
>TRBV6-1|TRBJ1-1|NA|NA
TGTGCCAGCAGTGAAACTACAGGGCTACCTGCTTTCTTT
CASSETTGLPAFF
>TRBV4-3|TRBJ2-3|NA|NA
TGCGCCAGCAGCCAAGATTCGGTGAGAGGCACAGATACGCAGTATTTT
CASSQDSVRGTDTQYF